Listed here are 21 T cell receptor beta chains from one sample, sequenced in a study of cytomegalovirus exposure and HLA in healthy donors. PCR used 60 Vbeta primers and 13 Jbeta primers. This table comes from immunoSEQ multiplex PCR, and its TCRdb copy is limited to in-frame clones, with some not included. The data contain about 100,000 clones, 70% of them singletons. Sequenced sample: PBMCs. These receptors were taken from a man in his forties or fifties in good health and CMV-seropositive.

CDR3 nucleotide sequence: TGTGCCAGCAGAACCGGACAGGGTCTTGGTGGCTACACCTTC. It encodes CASRTGQGLGGYTF. V and J are TRBV28 and TRBJ1-2, with 8 bases identical to TRBD1. The J segment lost 7 bases and the V segment lost 6 bases, leaving 10 bases of the junction unmatched. The CDR3 extends over 14 amino acids. Germline CDR1 reads MDHEN; CDR2 reads SYDVKM.

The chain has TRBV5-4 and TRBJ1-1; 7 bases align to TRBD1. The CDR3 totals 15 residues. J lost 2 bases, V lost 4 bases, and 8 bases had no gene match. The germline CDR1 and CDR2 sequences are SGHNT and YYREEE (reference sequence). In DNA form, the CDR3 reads TGTGCCAGCAGCGCCGACAGGGCGCGAAACACTGAAGCTTTCTTT. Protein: CASSADRARNTEAFF. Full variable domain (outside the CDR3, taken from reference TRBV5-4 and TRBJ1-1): ETGVTQSPTHLIKTRGQQVTLRCSSQSGHNTVSWYQQALGQGPQFIFQYYREEENGRGNFPPRFSGLQFPNYSSELNVNALELDDSALYLCASSADRARNTEAFFGQGTRLTVV.

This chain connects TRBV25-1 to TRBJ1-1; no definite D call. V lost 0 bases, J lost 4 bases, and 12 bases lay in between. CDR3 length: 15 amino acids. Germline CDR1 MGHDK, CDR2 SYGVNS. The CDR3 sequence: CASSEYFGLGTEAFF. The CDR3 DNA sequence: TGTGCCAGCAGTGAATATTTCGGGTTAGGCACTGAAGCTTTCTTT.

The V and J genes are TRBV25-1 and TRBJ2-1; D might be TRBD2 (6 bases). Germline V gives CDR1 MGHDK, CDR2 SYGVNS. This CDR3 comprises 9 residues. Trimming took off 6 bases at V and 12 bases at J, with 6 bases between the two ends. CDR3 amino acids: CASREGQFF. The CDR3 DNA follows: TGTGCCAGCAGGGAGGGGCAGTTCTTC.

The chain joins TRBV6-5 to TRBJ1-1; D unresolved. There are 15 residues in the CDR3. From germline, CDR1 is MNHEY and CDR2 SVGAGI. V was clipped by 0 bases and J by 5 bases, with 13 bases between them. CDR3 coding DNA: TGTGCCAGCAGTTACTCGACATCAGGTTGGACTGAAGCTTTCTTT. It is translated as CASSYSTSGWTEAFF.

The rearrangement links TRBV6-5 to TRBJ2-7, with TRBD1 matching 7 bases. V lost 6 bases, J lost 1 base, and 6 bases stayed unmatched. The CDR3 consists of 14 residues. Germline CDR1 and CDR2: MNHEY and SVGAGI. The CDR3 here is CASSVTGASYEQYF. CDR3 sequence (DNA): TGTGCCAGCAGCGTTACAGGGGCTTCCTACGAGCAGTACTTC.

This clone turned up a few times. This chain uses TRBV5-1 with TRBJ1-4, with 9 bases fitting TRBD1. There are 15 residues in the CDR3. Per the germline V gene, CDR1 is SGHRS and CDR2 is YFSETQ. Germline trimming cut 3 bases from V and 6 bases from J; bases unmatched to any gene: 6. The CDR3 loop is CASSSRTGEHEKLFF. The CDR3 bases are TGCGCCAGCAGCTCCCGGACAGGGGAGCATGAAAAACTGTTTTTT.

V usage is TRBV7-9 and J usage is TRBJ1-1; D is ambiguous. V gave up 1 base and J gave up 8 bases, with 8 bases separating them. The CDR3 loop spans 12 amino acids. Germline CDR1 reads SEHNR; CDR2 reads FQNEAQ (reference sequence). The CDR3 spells CASSLVSTEAFF. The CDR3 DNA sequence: TGTGCCAGCAGCTTAGTCAGTACAGAAGCTTTCTTT.

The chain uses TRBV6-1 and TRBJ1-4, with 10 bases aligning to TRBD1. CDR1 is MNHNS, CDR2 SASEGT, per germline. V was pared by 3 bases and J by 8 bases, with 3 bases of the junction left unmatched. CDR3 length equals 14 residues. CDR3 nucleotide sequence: TGTGCCAGCAGTGAGCCGGGACAGGGGGAAAAACTGTTTTTT. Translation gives CASSEPGQGEKLFF.

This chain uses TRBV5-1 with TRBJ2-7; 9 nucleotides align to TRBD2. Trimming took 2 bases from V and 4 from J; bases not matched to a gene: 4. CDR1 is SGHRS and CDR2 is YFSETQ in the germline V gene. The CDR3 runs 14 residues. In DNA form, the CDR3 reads TGCGCCAGCAGCTTAAGTGCGGGAGGGTACGAGCAGTACGTC. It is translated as CASSLSAGGYEQYV.

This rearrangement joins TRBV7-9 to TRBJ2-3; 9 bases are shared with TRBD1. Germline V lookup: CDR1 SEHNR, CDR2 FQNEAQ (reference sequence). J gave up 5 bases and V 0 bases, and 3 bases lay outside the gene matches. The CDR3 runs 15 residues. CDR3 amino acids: CASSLARTGEDTQYF. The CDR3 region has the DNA TGTGCCAGCAGCTTAGCGCGGACAGGGGAAGATACGCAGTATTTT.

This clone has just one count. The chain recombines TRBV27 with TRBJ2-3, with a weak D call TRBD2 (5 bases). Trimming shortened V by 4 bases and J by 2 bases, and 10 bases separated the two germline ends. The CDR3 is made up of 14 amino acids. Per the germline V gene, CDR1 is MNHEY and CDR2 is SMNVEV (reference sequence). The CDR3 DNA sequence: TGTGCCAGCAGTTATACCGGGGTCACAGATACGCAGTATTTT. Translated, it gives CASSYTGVTDTQYF.

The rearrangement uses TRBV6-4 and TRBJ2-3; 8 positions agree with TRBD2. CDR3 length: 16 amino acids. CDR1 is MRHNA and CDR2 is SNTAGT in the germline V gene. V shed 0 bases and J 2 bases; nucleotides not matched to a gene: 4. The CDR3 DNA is TGTGCCAGCAGTGACTCGGGAGCGGGGGACACAGATACGCAGTATTTT. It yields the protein CASSDSGAGDTDTQYF.

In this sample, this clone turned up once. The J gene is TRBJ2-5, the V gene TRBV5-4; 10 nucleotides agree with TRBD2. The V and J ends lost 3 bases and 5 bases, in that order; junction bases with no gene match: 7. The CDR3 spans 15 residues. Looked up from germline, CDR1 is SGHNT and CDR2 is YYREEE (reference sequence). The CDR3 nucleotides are TGTGCCAGCAGCTCCGGACTAGCGGTCGGGGAGACCCAGTACTTC. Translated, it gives CASSSGLAVGETQYF.

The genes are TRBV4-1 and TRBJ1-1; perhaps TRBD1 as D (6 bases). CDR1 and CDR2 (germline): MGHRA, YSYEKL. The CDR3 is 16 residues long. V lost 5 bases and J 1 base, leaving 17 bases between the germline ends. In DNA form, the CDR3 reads TGCGCCAGCAGCGCCTCGGACAGCTCAGCGAACACTGAAGCTTTCTTT. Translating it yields CASSASDSSANTEAFF.

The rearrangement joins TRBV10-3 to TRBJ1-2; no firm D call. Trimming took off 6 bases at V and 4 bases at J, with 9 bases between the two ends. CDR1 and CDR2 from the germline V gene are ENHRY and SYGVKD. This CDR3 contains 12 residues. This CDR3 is CAIRLDTYGYTF. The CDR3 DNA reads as TGTGCCATCAGACTTGACACCTATGGCTACACCTTC.

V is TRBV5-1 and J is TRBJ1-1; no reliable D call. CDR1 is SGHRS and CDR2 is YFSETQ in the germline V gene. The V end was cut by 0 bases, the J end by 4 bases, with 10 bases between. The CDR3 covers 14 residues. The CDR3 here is CASSLVGSVTEAFF. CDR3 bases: TGCGCCAGCAGCTTGGTAGGGAGTGTCACTGAAGCTTTCTTT.

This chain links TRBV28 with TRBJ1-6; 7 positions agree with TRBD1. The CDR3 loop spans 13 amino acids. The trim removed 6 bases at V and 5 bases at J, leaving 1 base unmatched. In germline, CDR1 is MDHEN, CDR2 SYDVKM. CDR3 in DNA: TGTGCCAGCAGCGACAGGGATAATTCACCCCTCCACTTT. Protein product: CASSDRDNSPLHF.

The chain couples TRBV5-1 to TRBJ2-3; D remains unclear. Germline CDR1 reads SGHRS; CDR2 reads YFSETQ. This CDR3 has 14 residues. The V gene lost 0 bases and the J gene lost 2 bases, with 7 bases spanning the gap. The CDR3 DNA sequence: TGCGCCAGCAGCTTGGGAGTAGACACAGATACGCAGTATTTT. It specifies CASSLGVDTDTQYF.

CDR3 bases: TGTGCCAGCGCTGTAGCGGGCCTGAACACCGGGGAGCTGTTTTTT. Its translation: CASAVAGLNTGELFF. The V and J genes are TRBV7-9 and TRBJ2-2; 7 positions agree with TRBD2. The CDR3 has 15 residues. Germline assignment: CDR1 SEHNR and CDR2 FQNEAQ (reference sequence). V shed 8 bases and J 1 base; nucleotides not matched to a gene: 7.

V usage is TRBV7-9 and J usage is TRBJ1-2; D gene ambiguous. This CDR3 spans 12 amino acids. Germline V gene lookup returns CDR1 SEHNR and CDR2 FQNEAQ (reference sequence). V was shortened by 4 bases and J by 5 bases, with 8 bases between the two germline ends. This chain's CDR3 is CASSYDGYGYTF. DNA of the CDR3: TGTGCCAGCAGCTATGACGGGTATGGCTACACCTTC.